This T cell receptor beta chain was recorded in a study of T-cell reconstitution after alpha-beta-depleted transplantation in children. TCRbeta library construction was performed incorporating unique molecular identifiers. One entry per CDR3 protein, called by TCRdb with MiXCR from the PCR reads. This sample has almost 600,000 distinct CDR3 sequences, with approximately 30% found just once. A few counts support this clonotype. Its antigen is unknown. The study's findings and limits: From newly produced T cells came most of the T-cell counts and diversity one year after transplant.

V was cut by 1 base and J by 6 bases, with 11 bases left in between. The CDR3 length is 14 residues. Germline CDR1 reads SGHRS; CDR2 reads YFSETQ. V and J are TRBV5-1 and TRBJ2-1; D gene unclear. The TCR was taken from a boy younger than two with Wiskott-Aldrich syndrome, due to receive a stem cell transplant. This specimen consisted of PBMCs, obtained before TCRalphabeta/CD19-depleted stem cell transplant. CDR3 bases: TGCGCCAGCAGCTTGATACCCGCTTCCAATGAGCAGTTCTTC. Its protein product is CASSLIPASNEQFF.